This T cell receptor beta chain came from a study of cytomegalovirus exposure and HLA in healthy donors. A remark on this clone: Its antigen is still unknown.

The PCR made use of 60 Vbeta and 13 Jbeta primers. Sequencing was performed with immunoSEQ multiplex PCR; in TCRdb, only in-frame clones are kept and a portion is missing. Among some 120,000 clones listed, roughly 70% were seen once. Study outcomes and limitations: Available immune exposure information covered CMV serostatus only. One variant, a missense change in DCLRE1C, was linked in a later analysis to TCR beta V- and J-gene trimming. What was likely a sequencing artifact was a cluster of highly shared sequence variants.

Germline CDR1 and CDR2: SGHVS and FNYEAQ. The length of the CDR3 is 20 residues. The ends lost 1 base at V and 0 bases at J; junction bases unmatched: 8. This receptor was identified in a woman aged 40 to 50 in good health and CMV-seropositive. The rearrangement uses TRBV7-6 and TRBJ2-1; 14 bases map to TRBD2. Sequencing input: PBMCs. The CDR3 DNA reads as TGTGCCAGCAGCTTAGACGGGACTAGCGGGGGCCCGAGCTCCTACAATGAGCAGTTCTTC. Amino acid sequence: CASSLDGTSGGPSSYNEQFF.